The 14 T cell receptor beta chains in this list originate from one sample, sequenced in a study of blood T cell repertoires in COVID-19. Measured with immunoSEQ multiplex PCR; TCRdb has only the in-frame clones, and not every one. This sample has 200,000 to 300,000 clones; about 79% occur once, and the top ten carry roughly a tenth. What was sequenced was peripheral blood. These TCRs come from a woman of 80 years or more with acute or convalescent COVID-19.

This chain joins TRBV28 and TRBJ2-2, with D unresolved. This CDR3 contains 14 residues. Trimming pared 6 bases from V and 1 base from J, leaving 9 bases between. Germline V gives CDR1 MDHEN, CDR2 SYDVKM. The CDR3 protein is CASRSPENTGELFF. The CDR3 coding sequence is TGTGCCAGCAGGAGTCCCGAGAACACCGGGGAGCTGTTTTTT.

The V gene is TRBV5-1, the J gene TRBJ1-3; D call uncertain. V was clipped by 0 bases and J by 2 bases, with 12 bases between them. Germline V gene sequence: CDR1 SGHRS, CDR2 YFSETQ. The CDR3 is 16 residues long. CDR3 bases: TGCGCCAGCAGCTTGGACGGGGAGACAACTGGAAACACCATATATTTT. Amino acid sequence: CASSLDGETTGNTIYF.

This chain uses TRBV10-3 with TRBJ2-1; TRBD2 matches at 8 bases. CDR3 length: 20 amino acids. CDR1 and CDR2 from the germline V gene are ENHRY and SYGVKD. J gave up 8 bases and V 4 bases, and 25 bases lay outside the gene matches. CDR3 nucleotides: TGTGCCATCAGTGTGGGTTTCGGGCCTCAAGGGCAGGTCGGGGGGGATGAGCAGTTCTTC. Translated, it gives CAISVGFGPQGQVGGDEQFF.

The sample holds a few counts of this clone. The chain uses TRBV2 and TRBJ1-4; 10 nucleotides align to TRBD1. The CDR3 extends over 14 amino acids. V dropped 5 bases and J dropped 7; count of bases not matched to a gene: 4. Germline V gene lookup returns CDR1 SNHLY and CDR2 FYNNEI. CDR3 in amino acids: CASSRQGAGEKLFF. CDR3 nucleotides: TGTGCCAGCAGTCGACAGGGGGCCGGTGAAAAACTGTTTTTT.

This sequence joins TRBV6-5 and TRBJ1-1; D is unresolved. Germline loops: CDR1 MNHEY, CDR2 SVGAGI. Trimming removed 8 bases at V and 0 bases at J, with 10 bases between. This CDR3 is 13 amino acids long. CDR3 coding DNA: TGTGCCAGCGAGCGAGGAATGAACACTGAAGCTTTCTTT. Protein product: CASERGMNTEAFF.

The chain joins TRBV18 to TRBJ1-5; possible D gene TRBD1, 5 bases. This CDR3 is built from 16 residues. V shed 1 base and J shed 4 bases, with 14 bases lying between them. Germline V lookup: CDR1 KGHSH, CDR2 LQKENI. CDR3 protein: CASSPRGGDRNQPQHF. The CDR3, as DNA: TGTGCCAGCTCACCACGCGGGGGGGATCGGAATCAGCCCCAGCATTTT.

The genes are TRBV2 and TRBJ2-1; D perhaps matches TRBD2 (5 bases). The CDR3 runs to 12 residues. V was shortened by 8 bases and J by 6 bases, with 11 bases between the two germline ends. Germline V gene data show CDR1 as SNHLY and CDR2 as FYNNEI. The CDR3 DNA follows: TGTGCCAGCTTCCTAGCCCCCAATGAGCAGTTCTTC. Protein sequence: CASFLAPNEQFF. Filled out from reference TRBV2 and TRBJ2-1, the complete variable domain reads EPEVTQTPSHQVTQMGQEVILRCVPISNHLYFYWYRQILGQKVEFLVSFYNNEISEKSEIFDDQFSVERPDGSNFTLKIRSTKLEDSAMYFCASFLAPNEQFFGPGTRLTVL.

This rearrangement joins TRBV6-5 to TRBJ2-7, with 7 bases matching TRBD2. This CDR3 contains 15 residues. The germline gives CDR1 MNHEY, CDR2 SVGAGI. Trimming at V came to 2 bases and at J to 3 bases, leaving 7 bases not matched to a gene. This chain's CDR3 is CASSYDGGNSYEQYF. The CDR3 region has the DNA TGTGCCAGCAGTTACGACGGGGGGAATAGCTACGAGCAGTACTTC.

The chain combines TRBV15 with TRBJ2-7; D gene uncertain. Between the trimmed V and J ends, which lost 0 bases and 2 bases, there was a span of 11 bases. This CDR3 spans 15 amino acids. Per germline, CDR1 LNHNV and CDR2 YYDKDF (reference sequence). CDR3: CATSRDFNRAYEQYF. In DNA, the CDR3 is TGTGCCACCAGCAGAGATTTCAACAGAGCCTACGAGCAGTACTTC.

This chain links TRBV10-3 with TRBJ1-6; no definite D call. Trimming removed 2 bases at V and 0 bases at J, with 5 bases between. CDR1 and CDR2 (germline): ENHRY, SYGVKD. The CDR3 contains 15 residues. The CDR3 DNA sequence: TGTGCCATCAGTGAGGGTAGCTCCTATAATTCACCCCTCCACTTT. It is translated as CAISEGSSYNSPLHF.

The rearrangement joins TRBV5-1 to TRBJ1-5; the D is unclear. V was pared by 1 base and J by 0 bases, with 8 bases between. Germline CDR1 reads SGHRS; CDR2 reads YFSETQ. The CDR3 consists of 15 residues. The CDR3 region is CASSLTSGSNQPQHF. CDR3 nucleotides: TGCGCCAGCAGCTTGACGTCAGGTAGCAATCAGCCCCAGCATTTT.

The rearrangement uses TRBV5-1 and TRBJ1-1; a possible D gene is TRBD1 (6 bases). CDR3 length: 16 amino acids. Germline CDR1 SGHRS, CDR2 YFSETQ. V dropped 0 bases and J dropped 0 bases, with 12 bases sitting between them. The CDR3 coding sequence is TGCGCCAGCAGCTTGGGGGGACAAACTATGAACACTGAAGCTTTCTTT. Translated: CASSLGGQTMNTEAFF.

J is TRBJ1-5 and V is TRBV28; 8 bases are shared with TRBD1. From germline, CDR1 is MDHEN and CDR2 SYDVKM. The CDR3 covers 18 residues. The V gene end was trimmed by 3 bases and the J gene end by 5 bases; junction bases not matched to a gene: 15. CDR3 protein: CASSFKAWTGIKDQPQHF. The CDR3, as DNA: TGTGCCAGCAGTTTTAAAGCCTGGACAGGGATAAAGGATCAGCCCCAGCATTTT.

The genes are TRBV6-1 and TRBJ1-6; 9 bases fit TRBD1. V dropped 0 bases and J dropped 11; count of bases not matched to a gene: 5. Germline loops: CDR1 MNHNS, CDR2 SASEGT. CDR3 length: 15 amino acids. CDR3 nucleotide sequence: TGTGCCAGCAGTGAAGCATGGACAGGGGTGGCACCCCTCCACTTT. Translating gives CASSEAWTGVAPLHF.